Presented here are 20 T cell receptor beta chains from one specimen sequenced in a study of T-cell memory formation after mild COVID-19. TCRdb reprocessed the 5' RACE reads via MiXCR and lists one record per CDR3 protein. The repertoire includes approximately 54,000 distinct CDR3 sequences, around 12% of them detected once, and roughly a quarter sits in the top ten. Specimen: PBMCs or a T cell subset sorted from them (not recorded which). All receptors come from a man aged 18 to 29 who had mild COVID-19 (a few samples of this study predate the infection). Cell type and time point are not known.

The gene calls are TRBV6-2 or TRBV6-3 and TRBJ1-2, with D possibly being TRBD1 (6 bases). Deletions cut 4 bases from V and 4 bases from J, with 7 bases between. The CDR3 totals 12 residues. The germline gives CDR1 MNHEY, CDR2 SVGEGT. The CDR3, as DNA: TGTGCCAGCAGTTCACAGGGCTATGGCTACACCTTC. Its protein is CASSSQGYGYTF.

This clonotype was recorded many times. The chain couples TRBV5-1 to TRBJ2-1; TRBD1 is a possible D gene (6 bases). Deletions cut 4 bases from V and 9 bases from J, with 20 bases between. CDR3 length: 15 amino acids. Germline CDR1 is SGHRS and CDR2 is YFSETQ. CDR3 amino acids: CASSISPSQGSEQFF. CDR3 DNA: TGCGCCAGCAGCATCTCGCCGTCCCAGGGGAGTGAGCAGTTCTTC. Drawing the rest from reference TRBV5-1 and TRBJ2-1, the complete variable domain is KAGVTQTPRYLIKTRGQQVTLSCSPISGHRSVSWYQQTPGQGLQFLFEYFSETQRNKGNFPGRFSGRQFSNSRSEMNVSTLELGDSALYLCASSISPSQGSEQFFGPGTRLTVL.

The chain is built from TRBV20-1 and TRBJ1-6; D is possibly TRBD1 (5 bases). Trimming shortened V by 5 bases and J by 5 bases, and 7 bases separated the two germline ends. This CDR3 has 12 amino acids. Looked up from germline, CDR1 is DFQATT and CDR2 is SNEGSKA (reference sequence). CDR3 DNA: TGCAGTGCTTCAGGGAATAATTCACCCCTCCACTTT. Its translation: CSASGNNSPLHF.

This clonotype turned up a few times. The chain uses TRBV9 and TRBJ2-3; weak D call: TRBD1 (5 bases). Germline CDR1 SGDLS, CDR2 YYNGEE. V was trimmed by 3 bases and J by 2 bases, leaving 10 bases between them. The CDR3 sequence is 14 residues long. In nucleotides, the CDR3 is TGTGCCAGCAGCGCCAGGACAAACACAGATACGCAGTATTTT. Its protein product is CASSARTNTDTQYF. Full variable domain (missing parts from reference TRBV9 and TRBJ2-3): DSGVTQTPKHLITATGQRVTLRCSPRSGDLSVYWYQQSLDQGLQFLIQYYNGEERAKGNILERFSAQQFPDLHSELNLSSLELGDSALYFCASSARTNTDTQYFGPGTRLTVL.

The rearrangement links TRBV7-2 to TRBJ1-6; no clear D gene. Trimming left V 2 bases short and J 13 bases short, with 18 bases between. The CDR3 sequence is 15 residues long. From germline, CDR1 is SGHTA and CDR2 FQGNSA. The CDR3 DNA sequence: TGTGCCAGCAGCTTAAGATGGCAAGGATTGTGGCCCCTCCACTTT. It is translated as CASSLRWQGLWPLHF.

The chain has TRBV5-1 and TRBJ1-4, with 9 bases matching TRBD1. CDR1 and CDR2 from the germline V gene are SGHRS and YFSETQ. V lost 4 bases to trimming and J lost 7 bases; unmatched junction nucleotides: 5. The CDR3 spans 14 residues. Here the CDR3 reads CASSMATGGEKLFF. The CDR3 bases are TGCGCCAGCAGCATGGCGACAGGGGGTGAAAAACTGTTTTTT.

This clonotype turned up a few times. CDR3 bases: TGTGCCAGCACCTTGACCGGGACAGGGGACAATGAGCAGTTCTTC. It specifies CASTLTGTGDNEQFF. The V gene is TRBV12-3 or TRBV12-4, the J gene TRBJ2-1, with 10 nucleotides matching TRBD1. The trim removed 7 bases at V and 5 bases at J, leaving 8 bases unmatched. This CDR3 has 15 residues.

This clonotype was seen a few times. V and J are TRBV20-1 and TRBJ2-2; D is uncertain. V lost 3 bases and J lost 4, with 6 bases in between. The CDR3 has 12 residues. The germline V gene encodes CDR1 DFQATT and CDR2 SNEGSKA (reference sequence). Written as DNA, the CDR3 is TGCAGTGCTAGGACCATCACCGGGGAGCTGTTTTTT. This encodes CSARTITGELFF.

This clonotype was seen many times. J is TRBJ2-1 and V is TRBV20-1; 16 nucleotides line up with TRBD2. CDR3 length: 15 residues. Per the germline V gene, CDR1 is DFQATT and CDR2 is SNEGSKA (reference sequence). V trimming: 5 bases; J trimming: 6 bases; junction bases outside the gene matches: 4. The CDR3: CSAGTSGGAGNEQFF. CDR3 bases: TGCAGTGCTGGGACTAGCGGGGGGGCCGGCAATGAGCAGTTCTTC.

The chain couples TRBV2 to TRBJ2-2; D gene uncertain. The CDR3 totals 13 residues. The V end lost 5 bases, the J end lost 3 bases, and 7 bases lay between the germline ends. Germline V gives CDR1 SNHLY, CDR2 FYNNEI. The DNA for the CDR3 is TGTGCCAGCAGTCTTGATTACACCGGGGAGCTGTTTTTT. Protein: CASSLDYTGELFF.

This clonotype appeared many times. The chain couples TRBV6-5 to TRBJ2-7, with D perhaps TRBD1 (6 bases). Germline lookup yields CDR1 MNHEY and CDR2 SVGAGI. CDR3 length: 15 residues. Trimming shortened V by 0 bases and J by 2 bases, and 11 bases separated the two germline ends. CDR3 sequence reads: CASSYSLDSAYEQYF. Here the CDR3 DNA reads TGTGCCAGCAGTTACTCCCTGGACAGCGCCTACGAGCAGTACTTC.

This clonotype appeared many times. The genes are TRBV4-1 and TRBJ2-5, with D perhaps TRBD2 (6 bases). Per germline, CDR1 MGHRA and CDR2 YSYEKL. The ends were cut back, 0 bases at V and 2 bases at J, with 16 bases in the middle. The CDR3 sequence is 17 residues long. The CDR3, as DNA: TGCGCCAGCAGCCAAGAAGGGCGCGGGGCCCTGCAAGAGACCCAGTACTTC. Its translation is CASSQEGRGALQETQYF.

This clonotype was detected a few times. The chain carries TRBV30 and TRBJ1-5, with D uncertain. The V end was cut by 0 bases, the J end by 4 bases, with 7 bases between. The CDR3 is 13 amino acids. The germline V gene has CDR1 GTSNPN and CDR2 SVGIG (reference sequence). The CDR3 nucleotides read TGTGCCTGGAGTGTGGCAGCTAATCAGCCCCAGCATTTT. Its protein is CAWSVAANQPQHF.

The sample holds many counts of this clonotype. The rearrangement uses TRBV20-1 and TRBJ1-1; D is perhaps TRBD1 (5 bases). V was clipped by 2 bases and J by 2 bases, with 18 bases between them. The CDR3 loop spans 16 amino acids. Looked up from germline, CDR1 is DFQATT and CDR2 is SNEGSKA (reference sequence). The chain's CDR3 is CSARLPLTDLNTEAFF. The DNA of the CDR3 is TGCAGTGCTAGACTCCCCTTGACAGATCTCAACACTGAAGCTTTCTTT.

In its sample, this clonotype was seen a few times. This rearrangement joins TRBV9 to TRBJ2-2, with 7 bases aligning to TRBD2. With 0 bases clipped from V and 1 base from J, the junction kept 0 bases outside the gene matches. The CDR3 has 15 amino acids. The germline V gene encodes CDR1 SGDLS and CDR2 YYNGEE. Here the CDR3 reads CASSVGGGNTGELFF. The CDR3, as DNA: TGTGCCAGCAGCGTAGGCGGGGGGAACACCGGGGAGCTGTTTTTT.

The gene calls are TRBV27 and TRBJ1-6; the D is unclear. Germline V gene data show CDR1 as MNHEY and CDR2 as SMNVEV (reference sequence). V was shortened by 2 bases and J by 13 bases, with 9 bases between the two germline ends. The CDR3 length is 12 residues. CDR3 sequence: CASSLGGRPLHF. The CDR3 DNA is TGTGCCAGCAGTTTAGGAGGGCGGCCCCTCCACTTT.

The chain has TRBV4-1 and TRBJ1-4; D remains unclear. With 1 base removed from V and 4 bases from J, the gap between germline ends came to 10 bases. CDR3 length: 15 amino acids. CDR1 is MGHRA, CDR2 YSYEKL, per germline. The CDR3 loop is CASSQGSGDNEKLFF. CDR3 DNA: TGCGCCAGCAGCCAAGGGTCCGGGGATAATGAAAAACTGTTTTTT.

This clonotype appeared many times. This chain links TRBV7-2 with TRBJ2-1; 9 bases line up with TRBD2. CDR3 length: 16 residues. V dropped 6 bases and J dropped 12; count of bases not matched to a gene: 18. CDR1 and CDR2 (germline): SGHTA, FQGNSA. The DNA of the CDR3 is TGTGCCAGCAGGCCCTACTACGCGGGGGGGAAGGACGGGCAGTTCTTC. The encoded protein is CASRPYYAGGKDGQFF. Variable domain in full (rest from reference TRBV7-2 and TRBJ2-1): GAGVSQSPSNKVTEKGKDVELRCDPISGHTALYWYRQSLGQGLEFLIYFQGNSAPDKSGLPSDRFSAERTGGSVSTLTIQRTQQEDSAVYLCASRPYYAGGKDGQFFGPGTRLTVL.

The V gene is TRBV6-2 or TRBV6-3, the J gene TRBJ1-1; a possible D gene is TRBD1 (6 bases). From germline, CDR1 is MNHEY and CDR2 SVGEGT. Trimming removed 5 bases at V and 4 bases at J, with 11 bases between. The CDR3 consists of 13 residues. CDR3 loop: CASSEQGFTEAFF. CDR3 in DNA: TGTGCCAGCAGTGAACAGGGTTTCACTGAAGCTTTCTTT.

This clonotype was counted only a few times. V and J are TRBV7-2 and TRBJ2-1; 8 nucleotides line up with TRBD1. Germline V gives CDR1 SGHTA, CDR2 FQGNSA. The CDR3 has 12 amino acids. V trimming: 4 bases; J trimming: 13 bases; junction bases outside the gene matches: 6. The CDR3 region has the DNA TGTGCCAGCAGCTCCCGGACAGGGCACCAGTTCTTC. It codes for CASSSRTGHQFF.